Presented here are 27 T cell receptor beta chains from one specimen sequenced in a study of T cell responses to AZD1222 COVID-19 vaccine. The protocol was immunoSEQ multiplex PCR, while the TCRdb copy is restricted to in-frame clones and leaves out a portion. The sample shows around 160,000 clones, roughly 91% of them seen only once. The sequencing here drew on peripheral blood, taken on day 0 of AZD1222 vaccination. The source of these receptors is an adult in good health.

This rearrangement joins TRBV7-2 to TRBJ1-4; possible D gene TRBD1, 6 bases. Trimming took 5 bases from V and 5 from J, leaving 9 bases between them. CDR1 SGHTA and CDR2 FQGNSA come from the germline V gene. The CDR3 is 13 residues long. The CDR3 here is CASSGQPNEKLFF. DNA of the CDR3: TGTGCCAGCAGCGGACAGCCCAATGAAAAACTGTTTTTT. Filled out from reference TRBV7-2 and TRBJ1-4, the complete variable domain reads GAGVSQSPSNKVTEKGKDVELRCDPISGHTALYWYRQSLGQGLEFLIYFQGNSAPDKSGLPSDRFSAERTGGSVSTLTIQRTQQEDSAVYLCASSGQPNEKLFFGSGTQLSVL.

The chain links TRBV2 to TRBJ2-3; the D gene is possibly TRBD2 (6 bases). The CDR3 runs to 16 residues. Per germline, CDR1 SNHLY and CDR2 FYNNEI. V was trimmed by 2 bases and J by 2 bases, leaving 14 bases between them. As DNA, the CDR3 is TGTGCCAGCAGTGAAACGGCAGGGACTTACACAGATACGCAGTATTTT. Its protein is CASSETAGTYTDTQYF. The full variable domain, in which reference TRBV2 and TRBJ2-3 provide the parts outside the CDR3, is EPEVTQTPSHQVTQMGQEVILRCVPISNHLYFYWYRQILGQKVEFLVSFYNNEISEKSEIFDDQFSVERPDGSNFTLKIRSTKLEDSAMYFCASSETAGTYTDTQYFGPGTRLTVL.

The V gene is TRBV5-1, the J gene TRBJ2-7; 9 nucleotides match TRBD1. This CDR3 contains 14 residues. V shed 0 bases and J 6 bases; nucleotides not matched to a gene: 4. CDR1 SGHRS and CDR2 YFSETQ come from the germline V gene. The CDR3 DNA reads as TGCGCCAGCAGCTTGGAGGGGACAGGGAGCGAGCAGTACTTC. Translated: CASSLEGTGSEQYF.

CDR3 loop: CASSLVQGIRRVVNEQFF. The CDR3 DNA is TGTGCCAGCAGCCTTGTACAGGGGATTAGGCGGGTGGTCAATGAGCAGTTCTTC. The chain uses TRBV7-9 and TRBJ2-1; 7 bases are shared with TRBD1. Looked up from germline, CDR1 is SEHNR and CDR2 is FQNEAQ (reference sequence). The CDR3 extends over 18 amino acids. The V segment lost 5 bases and the J segment 6 bases; nucleotides outside the gene matches: 19.

Remarks on this clone: This sample also contains other DNA sequences that code for the same CDR3. This sequence joins TRBV30 and TRBJ1-4; D unclear. The CDR3 contains 13 residues. Trimming pared 1 base from V and 1 base from J, leaving 4 bases between. The V gene's germline CDR1 is GTSNPN and CDR2 SVGIG (reference sequence). As DNA, the CDR3 is TGTGCCTGGAGTGGGGGAACTAATGAAAAACTGTTTTTT. Its translation: CAWSGGTNEKLFF.

This clone was picked up one time. The gene calls are TRBV6-5 and TRBJ2-7, with unresolved D. The ends were cut back, 2 bases at V and 0 bases at J, with 11 bases in the middle. Germline CDR1 and CDR2: MNHEY and SVGAGI. The CDR3 runs 15 residues. CDR3 loop: CASSYMETSSYEQYF. The CDR3 coding sequence is TGTGCCAGCAGTTACATGGAGACATCCTCCTACGAGCAGTACTTC.

The rearrangement uses TRBV19 and TRBJ1-5; D is undetermined. The CDR3 totals 13 residues. Looked up from germline, CDR1 is LNHDA and CDR2 is SQIVND (reference sequence). V dropped 0 bases and J dropped 6 bases, with 6 bases sitting between them. This CDR3 is CASSIDERQPQHF. The CDR3 nucleotides read TGTGCCAGTAGTATAGATGAGCGTCAGCCCCAGCATTTT.

This chain joins TRBV19 and TRBJ1-1, with a possible D match to TRBD1 (6 bases). Between the trimmed V and J ends, which lost 9 bases and 2 bases, there was a span of 19 bases. Germline V lookup: CDR1 LNHDA, CDR2 SQIVND (reference sequence). CDR3 length equals 15 residues. CDR3 nucleotides: TGTGCCAGCATTAATAACCGACAGGCTAACACTGAAGCTTTCTTT. This sequence encodes CASINNRQANTEAFF.

There are a few counts of this clone. This rearrangement joins TRBV24-1 to TRBJ1-1; D gene ambiguous. V lost 9 bases to trimming and J lost 5 bases, with 15 bases between them. This CDR3 is 13 amino acids long. The germline V gene has CDR1 KGHDR and CDR2 SFDVKD. The CDR3 here is CATSVASGTEAFF. For the CDR3, the DNA is TGTGCCACCTCGGTGGCGTCGGGGACTGAAGCTTTCTTT.

The chain joins TRBV6-5 to TRBJ2-2, with TRBD1 as a possible D gene (5 bases). Germline CDR1 reads MNHEY; CDR2 reads SVGAGI. The CDR3 extends over 12 amino acids. As DNA, the CDR3 is TGTGGGGCAGGGCGGAACACCGGGGAGCTGTTTTTT. Translating gives CGAGRNTGELFF.

The V call is TRBV12-5, the J call TRBJ1-6; weak D call: TRBD1 (5 bases). The CDR3 has 18 residues. Germline V gene lookup returns CDR1 LGHNT and CDR2 FRNRAP. The V gene lost 2 bases and the J gene lost 8 bases, with 22 bases spanning the gap. In DNA, the CDR3 is TGTGCTAGTGGTTTGTTACCGACCGGGACGGCGCCCCATTCACCCCTCCACTTT. It specifies CASGLLPTGTAPHSPLHF. The complete variable domain, with remaining parts taken from reference TRBV12-5 and TRBJ1-6, reads DARVTQTPRHKVTEMGQEVTMRCQPILGHNTVFWYRQTMMQGLELLAYFRNRAPLDDSGMPKDRFSAEMPDATLATLKIQPSEPRDSAVYFCASGLLPTGTAPHSPLHFGNGTRLTVT.

V is TRBV12-5 and J is TRBJ1-1; unclear D gene. The CDR3 contains 13 residues. Germline V lookup: CDR1 LGHNT, CDR2 FRNRAP. With 5 bases removed from V and 1 base from J, the gap between germline ends came to 8 bases. CDR3: CASGHNRNTEAFF. The CDR3 coding sequence is TGTGCTAGTGGTCATAACAGGAACACTGAAGCTTTCTTT.

This chain uses TRBV5-1 with TRBJ1-2, with 7 bases lining up with TRBD1. The junction had 11 bases not matched to a gene; V was cut back by 4 bases and J by 5 bases. CDR3 length: 15 residues. CDR1 and CDR2 (germline): SGHRS, YFSETQ. The CDR3, as DNA: TGCGCCAGCAGCGAAACAGGGGTCTCCCCTTATGGCTACACCTTC. It encodes CASSETGVSPYGYTF.

This clone was recorded only once. V usage is TRBV12-3 or TRBV12-4 and J usage is TRBJ2-3; D unclear. This CDR3 has 12 residues. V shed 6 bases and J shed 7 bases, with 11 bases lying between them. In DNA, the CDR3 is TGTGCCAGCAGCACCCGGACCAATACGCAGTATTTT. Amino acid sequence: CASSTRTNTQYF.

This clone has a single count. The V call is TRBV6-5, the J call TRBJ1-3; TRBD1 agrees at 9 bases. Germline V gene data show CDR1 as MNHEY and CDR2 as SVGAGI. This CDR3 comprises 14 residues. Trimming at V came to 7 bases and at J to 2 bases, leaving 3 bases not matched to a gene. The CDR3, as DNA: TGTGCCAGCACACAGGGGGCACCTGGAAACACCATATATTTT. Its protein product is CASTQGAPGNTIYF.

V is TRBV2 and J is TRBJ1-2; 7 positions match TRBD1. The length of the CDR3 is 14 residues. V gave up 3 bases and J gave up 8 bases; unmatched junction bases: 9. Germline CDR1 is SNHLY and CDR2 is FYNNEI. The CDR3 region is CASSEGQRIGGYTF. CDR3 bases: TGTGCCAGCAGTGAGGGACAGAGGATCGGCGGCTACACCTTC. Full variable domain (remainder filled in from reference TRBV2 and TRBJ1-2): EPEVTQTPSHQVTQMGQEVILRCVPISNHLYFYWYRQILGQKVEFLVSFYNNEISEKSEIFDDQFSVERPDGSNFTLKIRSTKLEDSAMYFCASSEGQRIGGYTFGSGTRLTVV.

This sequence joins TRBV5-1 and TRBJ1-2; 9 bases are a match to TRBD1. Germline V gives CDR1 SGHRS, CDR2 YFSETQ. CDR3 length: 17 residues. V lost 0 bases and J lost 2; bases outside the gene matches: 8. CDR3 sequence (DNA): TGCGCCAGCAGCTTGGCCAGGGACAGGGATCCCAACTATGGCTACACCTTC. Its protein product is CASSLARDRDPNYGYTF. Combining the CDR3 with reference TRBV5-1 and TRBJ1-2 gives the whole variable domain KAGVTQTPRYLIKTRGQQVTLSCSPISGHRSVSWYQQTPGQGLQFLFEYFSETQRNKGNFPGRFSGRQFSNSRSEMNVSTLELGDSALYLCASSLARDRDPNYGYTFGSGTRLTVV.

The chain employs TRBV10-3 and TRBJ2-1, with TRBD2 matching over 7 bases. V lost 3 bases and J lost 4; bases outside the gene matches: 3. Germline CDR1 is ENHRY and CDR2 is SYGVKD. This CDR3 is built from 14 residues. CDR3 in DNA: TGTGCCATCAGTGACCTAGCGGAGTACAATGAGCAGTTCTTC. Translation: CAISDLAEYNEQFF.

This clone showed up just a few times. The chain combines TRBV27 with TRBJ2-7; tentatively, D is TRBD2 (6 bases). The CDR3 contains 14 residues. Germline CDR1 reads MNHEY; CDR2 reads SMNVEV (reference sequence). Trimming took off 5 bases at V and 5 bases at J, with 16 bases between the two ends. The CDR3 DNA reads as TGTGCCAGCAGTCTCCGGGACTCCCGCCACGAGCAGTACTTC. This sequence encodes CASSLRDSRHEQYF.

The chain joins TRBV6-6 to TRBJ2-5; no definite D call. The germline CDR1 and CDR2 sequences are MNHNY and SVGAGI (reference sequence). This CDR3 region has 13 residues. Trimming shortened V by 5 bases and J by 3 bases, and 10 bases separated the two germline ends. This chain's CDR3 is CASSRSPKETQYF. CDR3 bases: TGTGCCAGCAGTCGATCCCCTAAAGAGACCCAGTACTTC.

This clone was seen a handful of times. The chain has TRBV5-3 and TRBJ2-7; 8 nucleotides line up with TRBD2. TRBV5-3 is assigned to the ORF class and has an uncertain function. V shed 0 bases, J shed 4 bases, and the junction held 12 bases outside the gene matches. The CDR3 totals 17 residues. The CDR3 is CARSLVSSLAGVYEQYF. The CDR3 DNA reads TGTGCCAGAAGCTTGGTGTCGAGTCTAGCGGGCGTTTACGAGCAGTACTTC.

The sample holds a few counts of this clone. The chain carries TRBV7-6 and TRBJ2-2; TRBD1 or TRBD2 may be the D gene (5 bases each). Trimming pared 5 bases from V and 3 bases from J, leaving 22 bases between. The CDR3 covers 18 residues. Germline V lookup: CDR1 SGHVS, CDR2 FNYEAQ. DNA for the CDR3: TGTGCCAGCAGCCTAATTAGTACTGGGGGTTACCACACCGGGGAGCTGTTTTTT. Translating it yields CASSLISTGGYHTGELFF.

This clone was detected once. The chain is built from TRBV7-9 and TRBJ2-7; a weak D match, TRBD2 (6 bases). CDR3 length: 13 residues. In germline, CDR1 is SEHNR, CDR2 FQNEAQ (reference sequence). Trimming cost V 0 bases and J 7 bases, with 10 bases left between them. The CDR3 loop is CASSLAIRGEQYF. The CDR3, as DNA: TGTGCCAGCAGCTTAGCGATCCGGGGGGAGCAGTACTTC.

The V gene is TRBV19, the J gene TRBJ1-4; TRBD1 agrees at 7 bases. J was trimmed by 5 bases and V by 10 bases; bases with no gene match: 7. The length of the CDR3 is 13 residues. The germline gives CDR1 LNHDA, CDR2 SQIVND (reference sequence). DNA for the CDR3: TGTGCCACCAGGGACAGAGTAAATGAAAAACTGTTTTTT. Translated, it gives CATRDRVNEKLFF.

The table lists this clone with a count of one. The chain is built from TRBV19 and TRBJ1-3, with D unresolved. Between the trimmed V and J ends, which lost 7 bases and 0 bases, there was a span of 13 bases. Germline V lookup: CDR1 LNHDA, CDR2 SQIVND (reference sequence). The CDR3 is 15 amino acids. The CDR3 bases are TGTGCCAGTACTTCCTTAGATCTCTCTGGAAACACCATATATTTT. Encoded protein: CASTSLDLSGNTIYF.

The chain has TRBV4-1 and TRBJ1-1, with D maybe TRBD1 (6 bases). CDR3 size: 18 residues. Trimming removed 0 bases from V and 1 base from J, with 18 bases in between. Germline CDR1 reads MGHRA; CDR2 reads YSYEKL. The CDR3, as DNA: TGCGCCAGCAGCCAAGATTGGGGAGGGGGAGGAAGGAACACTGAAGCTTTCTTT. This encodes CASSQDWGGGGRNTEAFF.

This chain uses TRBV6-1 with TRBJ1-4; the D is unclear. Trimming cost V 0 bases and J 7 bases, with 12 bases left between them. The CDR3 covers 15 residues. In germline, CDR1 is MNHNS, CDR2 SASEGT. CDR3: CASSEALGILEKLFF. The CDR3 DNA reads as TGTGCCAGCAGTGAAGCGCTAGGGATACTTGAAAAACTGTTTTTT.